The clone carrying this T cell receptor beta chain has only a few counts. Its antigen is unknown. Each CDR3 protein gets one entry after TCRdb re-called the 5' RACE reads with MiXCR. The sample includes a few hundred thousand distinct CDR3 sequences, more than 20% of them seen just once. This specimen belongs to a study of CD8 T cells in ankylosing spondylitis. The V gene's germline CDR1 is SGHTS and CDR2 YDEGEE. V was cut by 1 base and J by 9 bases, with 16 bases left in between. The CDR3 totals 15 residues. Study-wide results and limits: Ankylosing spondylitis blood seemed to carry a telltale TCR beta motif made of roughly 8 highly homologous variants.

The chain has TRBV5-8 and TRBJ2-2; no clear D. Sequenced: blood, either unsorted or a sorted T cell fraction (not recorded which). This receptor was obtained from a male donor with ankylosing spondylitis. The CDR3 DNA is TGTGCCAGCAGCTTGTATGGGGTTACCGCCCGGGAGCTGTTTTTT. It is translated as CASSLYGVTARELFF.